These 7 T cell receptor beta chains were sequenced from one sample in a study of blood T cell repertoires in COVID-19. Generated by immunoSEQ multiplex PCR, the TCRdb table keeps only in-frame clones and is missing some. The sample yields around 80,000 clones, around 81% seen once. What was sequenced was peripheral blood. The receptors originated from a human donor in a cohort sampled during active COVID-19.

The chain has TRBV9 and TRBJ2-1; 9 nucleotides match TRBD2. The CDR3 is made up of 14 amino acids. Germline V gene lookup returns CDR1 SGDLS and CDR2 YYNGEE. Germline trimming cut 6 bases from V and 6 bases from J; bases unmatched to any gene: 7. The CDR3 is CASIPGLAANEQFF. In DNA, the CDR3 is TGTGCCAGCATCCCGGGACTAGCTGCCAATGAGCAGTTCTTC.

In its sample, this clone was seen a few times. V is TRBV5-4 and J is TRBJ2-7; 9 bases are shared with TRBD1. Germline lookup yields CDR1 SGHNT and CDR2 YYREEE (reference sequence). CDR3 length: 14 amino acids. The V segment lost 0 bases and the J segment 4 bases; nucleotides outside the gene matches: 2. Here the CDR3 DNA reads TGTGCCAGCAGCTTGGACAGGGGGCAGTACGAGCAGTACTTC. Its translation: CASSLDRGQYEQYF.

This sequence joins TRBV9 and TRBJ1-2; D is undetermined. Per germline, CDR1 SGDLS and CDR2 YYNGEE. The CDR3 runs 15 residues. V lost 4 bases, J lost 0 bases, and 13 bases lay in between. CDR3 residues: CASSSVGPPNYGYTF. The CDR3 DNA is TGTGCCAGCAGCTCAGTGGGCCCGCCTAACTATGGCTACACCTTC.

This clone has a single count. For the CDR3, the DNA is TGTGCCAGCAGCCAAGATCTAAAGGGGGCGGGGGAGACCCAGTACTTC. It yields the protein CASSQDLKGAGETQYF. The rearrangement uses TRBV3-1 (or the pseudogene TRBV3-2) and TRBJ2-5, with TRBD1 as a possible D gene (7 bases). The CDR3 has 16 residues. The V end was cut by 0 bases, the J end by 5 bases, with 16 bases between. CDR1 and CDR2 from the germline V gene are LGHDT and YNNKEL (reference sequence).

V usage is TRBV7-9 and J usage is TRBJ1-5; D is unclear. This CDR3 has 15 amino acids. Germline-derived CDR1 and CDR2 are SEHNR and FQNEAQ (reference sequence). V was cut by 1 base and J by 8 bases, with 15 bases left in between. CDR3 sequence reads: CASSLDGRSGEPQHF. As DNA, the CDR3 is TGTGCCAGCAGCTTAGACGGACGGTCCGGGGAGCCCCAGCATTTT.

CDR3 nucleotides: TGTGCCAGCAGCCTCGCGGGCGGGGGGTTCAATGAGCAGTTCTTC. It specifies CASSLAGGGFNEQFF. The V and J genes are TRBV11-3 and TRBJ2-1, with TRBD2 matching over 8 bases. The CDR3 has 15 amino acids. Per germline, CDR1 SGHNT and CDR2 YENEEA. J gave up 6 bases and V 5 bases, and 9 bases lay outside the gene matches.

The chain links TRBV2 to TRBJ2-1; 9 bases match TRBD1. CDR1 is SNHLY, CDR2 FYNNEI, per germline. This CDR3 contains 15 residues. Germline trimming cut 4 bases from V and 5 bases from J; bases unmatched to any gene: 6. CDR3 sequence (DNA): TGTGCCAGCAGTGTCACAGGGGGCAGACACAATGAGCAGTTCTTC. It yields the protein CASSVTGGRHNEQFF.